The present T cell receptor (beta chain) was sequenced within a study of spatial heterogeneity in lung cancer. At the level of the study: Sequencing of follow-up PBMC samples took place when they were available, at a median of approximately 2 years after resection.

TCRdb passed the 5' RACE reads through MiXCR, listing each CDR3 protein once. In the table there are around 3,000 distinct CDR3 sequences, around 55% of which are singletons. J was trimmed by 3 bases and V by 7 bases; bases with no gene match: 8. This CDR3 is built from 15 residues. Germline CDR1 and CDR2: LNHDA and SQIVND (reference sequence). Concerning this clonotype: As an off-target read in a library built for alpha chains, this beta chain has a frequency of little significance.

Time point described: blood at routine non-recurrence follow-up after resection. Whole RNA obtained from tumor, nontumor lung or frozen PBMC underwent sequencing without sorting. Source: PBMCs, taken at follow-up. The clonotype comes from a male donor with early-stage non-small cell lung cancer. The chain carries TRBV19 and TRBJ2-2, with 7 bases that match TRBD1. This CDR3 reads CASTNRGSDTGELFF. The CDR3 DNA follows: TGTGCCAGTACCAACAGGGGATCCGACACCGGGGAGCTGTTTTTT.